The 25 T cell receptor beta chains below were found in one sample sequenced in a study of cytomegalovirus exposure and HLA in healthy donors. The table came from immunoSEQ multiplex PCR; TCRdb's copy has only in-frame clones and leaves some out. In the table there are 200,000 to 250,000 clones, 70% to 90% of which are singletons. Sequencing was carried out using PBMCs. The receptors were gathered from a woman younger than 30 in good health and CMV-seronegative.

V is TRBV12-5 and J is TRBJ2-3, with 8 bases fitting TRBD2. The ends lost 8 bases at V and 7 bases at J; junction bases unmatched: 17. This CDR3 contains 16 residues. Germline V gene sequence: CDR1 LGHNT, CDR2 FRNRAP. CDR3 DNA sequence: TGTGCTAGTAAAATCTCGGGACGGGAGGGCCCTAATACGCAGTATTTT. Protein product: CASKISGREGPNTQYF.

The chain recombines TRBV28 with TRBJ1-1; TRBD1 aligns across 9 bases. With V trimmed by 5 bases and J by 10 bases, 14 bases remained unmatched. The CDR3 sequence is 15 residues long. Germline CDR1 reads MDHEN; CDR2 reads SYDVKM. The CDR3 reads CASSLTGGLVRSAFF. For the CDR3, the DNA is TGTGCCAGCAGTCTAACAGGGGGCCTAGTTCGATCAGCTTTCTTT.

The CDR3 DNA reads as TGTGCCAGCAGTCCCGCCGGGACAGACAACGAGCAGTACTTC. Translating gives CASSPAGTDNEQYF. The rearrangement links TRBV6-5 to TRBJ2-7, with 7 nucleotides matching TRBD1. Germline CDR1 is MNHEY and CDR2 is SVGAGI. V lost 5 bases and J lost 5; bases outside the gene matches: 9. The CDR3 length is 14 residues.

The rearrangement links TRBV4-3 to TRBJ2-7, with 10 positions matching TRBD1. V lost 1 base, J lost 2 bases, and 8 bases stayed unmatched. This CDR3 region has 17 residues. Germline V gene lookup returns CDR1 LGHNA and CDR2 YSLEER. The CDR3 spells CASSQGAYDRGPYEQYF. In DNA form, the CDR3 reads TGCGCCAGCAGCCAAGGGGCTTACGACAGGGGGCCCTACGAGCAGTACTTC.

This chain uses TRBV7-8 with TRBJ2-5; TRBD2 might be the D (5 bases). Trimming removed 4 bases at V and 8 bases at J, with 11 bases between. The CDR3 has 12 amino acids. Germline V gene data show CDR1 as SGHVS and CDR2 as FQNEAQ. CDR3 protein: CASSSEAGTQYF. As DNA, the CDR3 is TGTGCCAGCAGCTCGGAGGCGGGCACCCAGTACTTC.

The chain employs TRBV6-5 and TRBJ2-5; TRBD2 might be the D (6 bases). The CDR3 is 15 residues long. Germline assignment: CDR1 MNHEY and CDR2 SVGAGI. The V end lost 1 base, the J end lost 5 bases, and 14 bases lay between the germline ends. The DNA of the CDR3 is TGTGCCAGCAGTTACTGGGCGGTAGGAGGGGAGACCCAGTACTTC. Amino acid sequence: CASSYWAVGGETQYF.

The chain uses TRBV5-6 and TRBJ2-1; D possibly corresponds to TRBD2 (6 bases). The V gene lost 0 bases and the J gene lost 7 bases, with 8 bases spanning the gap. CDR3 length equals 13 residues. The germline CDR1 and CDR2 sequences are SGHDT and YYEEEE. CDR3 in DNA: TGTGCCAGCAGCTTGGGGGGGACTAATGAGCAGTTCTTC. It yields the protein CASSLGGTNEQFF. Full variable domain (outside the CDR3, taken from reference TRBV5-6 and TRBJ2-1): DAGVTQSPTHLIKTRGQQVTLRCSPKSGHDTVSWYQQALGQGPQFIFQYYEEEERQRGNFPDRFSGHQFPNYSSELNVNALLLGDSALYLCASSLGGTNEQFFGPGTRLTVL.

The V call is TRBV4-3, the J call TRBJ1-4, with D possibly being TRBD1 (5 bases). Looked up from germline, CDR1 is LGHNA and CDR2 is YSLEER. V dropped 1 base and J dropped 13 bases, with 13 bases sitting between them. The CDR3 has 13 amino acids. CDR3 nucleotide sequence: TGCGCCAGCAGCCAAGTGGGGGGTCGGGGACTGTTTTTT. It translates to CASSQVGGRGLFF.

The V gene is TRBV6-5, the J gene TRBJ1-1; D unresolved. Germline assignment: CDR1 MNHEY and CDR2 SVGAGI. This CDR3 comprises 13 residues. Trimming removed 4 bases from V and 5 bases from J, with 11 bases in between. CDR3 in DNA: TGTGCCAGCAGTTGGTTACCGGGGACTGAAGCTTTCTTT. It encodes CASSWLPGTEAFF.

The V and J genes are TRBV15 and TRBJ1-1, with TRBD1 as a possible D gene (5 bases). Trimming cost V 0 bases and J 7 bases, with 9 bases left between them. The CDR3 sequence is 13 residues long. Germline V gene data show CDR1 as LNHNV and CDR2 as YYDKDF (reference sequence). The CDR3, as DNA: TGTGCCACCAGCAGAGATGGGGGGGGTGAAGCTTTCTTT. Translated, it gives CATSRDGGGEAFF. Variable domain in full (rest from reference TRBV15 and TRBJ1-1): DAMVIQNPRYQVTQFGKPVTLSCSQTLNHNVMYWYQQKSSQAPKLLFHYYDKDFNNEADTPDNFQSRRPNTSFCFLDIRSPGLGDTAMYLCATSRDGGGEAFFGQGTRLTVV.

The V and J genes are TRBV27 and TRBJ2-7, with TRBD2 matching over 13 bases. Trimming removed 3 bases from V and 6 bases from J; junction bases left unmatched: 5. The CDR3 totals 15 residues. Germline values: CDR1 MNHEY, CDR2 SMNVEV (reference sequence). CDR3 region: CASSFLGLAGAEQYF. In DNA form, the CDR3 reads TGTGCCAGCAGTTTTCTTGGACTAGCGGGAGCCGAGCAGTACTTC.

This CDR3 is CASSSRQGTYEQYF. The CDR3 DNA follows: TGTGCCAGCAGCTCCAGACAGGGCACCTACGAGCAGTACTTC. The V call is TRBV9, the J call TRBJ2-7; 7 positions agree with TRBD1. The ends lost 4 bases at V and 2 bases at J; junction bases unmatched: 6. The CDR3 contains 14 residues. Looked up from germline, CDR1 is SGDLS and CDR2 is YYNGEE.

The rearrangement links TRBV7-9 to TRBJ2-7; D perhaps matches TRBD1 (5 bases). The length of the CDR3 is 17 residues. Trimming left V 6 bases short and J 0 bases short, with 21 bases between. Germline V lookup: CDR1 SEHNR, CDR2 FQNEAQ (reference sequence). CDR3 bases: TGTGCCAGCAGTAGAGAATCAGCGCGAGACAGCTCCTACGAGCAGTACTTC. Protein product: CASSRESARDSSYEQYF.

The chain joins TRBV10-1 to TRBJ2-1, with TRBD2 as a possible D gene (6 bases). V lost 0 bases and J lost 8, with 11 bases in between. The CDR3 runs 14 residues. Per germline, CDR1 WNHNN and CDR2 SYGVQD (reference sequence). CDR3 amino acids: CASSESRRDDEQFF. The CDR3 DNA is TGCGCCAGCAGTGAGTCTCGGCGGGATGATGAGCAGTTCTTC.

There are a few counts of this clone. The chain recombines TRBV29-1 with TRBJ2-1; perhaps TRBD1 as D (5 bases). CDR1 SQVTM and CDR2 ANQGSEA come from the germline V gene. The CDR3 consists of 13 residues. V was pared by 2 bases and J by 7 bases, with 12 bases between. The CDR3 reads CSVESRVRNEQFF. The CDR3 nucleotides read TGCAGCGTTGAATCCAGGGTCCGGAATGAGCAGTTCTTC.

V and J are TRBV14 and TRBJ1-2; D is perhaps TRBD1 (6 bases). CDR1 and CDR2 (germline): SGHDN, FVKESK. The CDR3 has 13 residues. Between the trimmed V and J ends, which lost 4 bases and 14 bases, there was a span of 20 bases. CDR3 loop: CASSLGQTYVRTF. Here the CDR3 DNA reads TGTGCCAGCAGCCTTGGACAGACCTATGTAAGGACCTTC.

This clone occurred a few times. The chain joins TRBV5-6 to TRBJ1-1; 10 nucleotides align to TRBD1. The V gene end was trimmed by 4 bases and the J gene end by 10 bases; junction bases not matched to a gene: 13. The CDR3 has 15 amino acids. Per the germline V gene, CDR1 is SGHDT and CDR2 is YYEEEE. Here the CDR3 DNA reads TGTGCCAGCAGCGTCGGGGGGACAGGGGTGAATGCAGCTTTCTTT. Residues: CASSVGGTGVNAAFF.

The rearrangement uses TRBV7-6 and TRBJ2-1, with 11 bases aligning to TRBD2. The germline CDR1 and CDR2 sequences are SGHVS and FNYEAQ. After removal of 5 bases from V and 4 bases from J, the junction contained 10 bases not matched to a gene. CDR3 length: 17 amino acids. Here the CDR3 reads CASSLVGGTSGYNEQFF. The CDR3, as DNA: TGTGCCAGCAGCCTCGTGGGGGGGACTAGCGGTTACAATGAGCAGTTCTTC.

CDR3: CASQGSYEQYF. The CDR3 nucleotides are TGTGCCAGCCAGGGGTCCTACGAGCAGTACTTC. The chain employs TRBV7-9 and TRBJ2-7; TRBD1 might be the D (6 bases). V lost 8 bases and J 1 base, leaving 6 bases between the germline ends. CDR3 length: 11 residues. The germline CDR1 and CDR2 sequences are SEHNR and FQNEAQ (reference sequence).

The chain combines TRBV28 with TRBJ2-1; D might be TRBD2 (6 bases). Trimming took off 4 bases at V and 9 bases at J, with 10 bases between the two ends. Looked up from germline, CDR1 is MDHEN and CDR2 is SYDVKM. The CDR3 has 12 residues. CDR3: CASSSTSSEQFF. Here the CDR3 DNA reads TGTGCCAGCAGTTCCACTAGCTCTGAGCAGTTCTTC.

DNA for the CDR3: TGCAGCGTTGAACTTGCGGGAGTGGAAAATGAGCAGTTCTTC. Translated, it gives CSVELAGVENEQFF. V gene TRBV29-1 combines with J gene TRBJ2-1, with 7 bases identical to TRBD2. The CDR3 has 14 residues. The J segment lost 7 bases and the V segment lost 2 bases, leaving 8 bases of the junction unmatched. Germline CDR1 SQVTM, CDR2 ANQGSEA.

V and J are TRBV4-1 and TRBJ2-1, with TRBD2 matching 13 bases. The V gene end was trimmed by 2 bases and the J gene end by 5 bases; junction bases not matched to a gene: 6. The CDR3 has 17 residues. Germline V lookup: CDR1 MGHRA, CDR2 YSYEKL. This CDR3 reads CASSQIGLAGADNEQFF. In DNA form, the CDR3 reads TGCGCCAGCAGCCAAATAGGACTAGCGGGAGCCGACAATGAGCAGTTCTTC.

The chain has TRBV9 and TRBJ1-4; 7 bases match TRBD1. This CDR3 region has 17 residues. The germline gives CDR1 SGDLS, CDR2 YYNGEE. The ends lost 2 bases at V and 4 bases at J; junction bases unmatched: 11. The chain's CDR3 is CASSVRADGTDNEKLFF. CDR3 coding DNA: TGTGCCAGCAGCGTGAGGGCGGACGGGACAGATAATGAAAAACTGTTTTTT.

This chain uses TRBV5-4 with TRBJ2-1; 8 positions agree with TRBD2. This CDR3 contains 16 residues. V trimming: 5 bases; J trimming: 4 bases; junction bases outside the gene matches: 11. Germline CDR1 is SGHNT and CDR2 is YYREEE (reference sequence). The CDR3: CASRHITSGSYNEQFF. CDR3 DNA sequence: TGTGCCAGCAGACATATCACTAGCGGTAGTTACAATGAGCAGTTCTTC.

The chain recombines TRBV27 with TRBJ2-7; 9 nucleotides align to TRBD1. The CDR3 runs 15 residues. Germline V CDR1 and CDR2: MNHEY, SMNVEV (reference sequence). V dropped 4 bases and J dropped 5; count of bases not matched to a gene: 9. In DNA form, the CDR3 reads TGTGCCAGCAGTTCCAGGGACAGGGCATTGGACGAGCAGTACTTC. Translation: CASSSRDRALDEQYF.